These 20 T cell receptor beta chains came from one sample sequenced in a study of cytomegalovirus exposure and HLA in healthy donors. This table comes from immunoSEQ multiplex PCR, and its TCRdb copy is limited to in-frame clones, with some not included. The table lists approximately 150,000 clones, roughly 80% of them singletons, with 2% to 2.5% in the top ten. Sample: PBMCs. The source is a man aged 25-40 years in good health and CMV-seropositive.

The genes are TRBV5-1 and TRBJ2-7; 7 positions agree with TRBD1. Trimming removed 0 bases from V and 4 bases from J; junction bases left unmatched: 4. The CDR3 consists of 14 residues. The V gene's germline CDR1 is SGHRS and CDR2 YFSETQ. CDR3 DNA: TGCGCCAGCAGCTTGGTGGGACAGATGTACGAGCAGTACTTC. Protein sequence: CASSLVGQMYEQYF.

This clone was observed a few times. CDR3 coding DNA: TGTGCCAGCAGCTTGCGGGGGGGCCTCTACGAGCAGTACTTC. Amino acid sequence: CASSLRGGLYEQYF. The rearrangement uses TRBV5-8 and TRBJ2-7; 8 bases are shared with TRBD2. CDR1 and CDR2 from the germline V gene are SGHTS and YDEGEE. The V gene end was trimmed by 1 base and the J gene end by 3 bases; junction bases not matched to a gene: 3. The CDR3 contains 14 residues.

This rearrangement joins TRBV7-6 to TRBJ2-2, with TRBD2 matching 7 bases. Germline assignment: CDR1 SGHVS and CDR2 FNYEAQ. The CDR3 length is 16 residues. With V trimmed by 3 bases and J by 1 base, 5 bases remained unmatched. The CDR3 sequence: CASSFGGGRNTGELFF. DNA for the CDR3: TGTGCCAGCAGCTTTGGGGGGGGACGGAACACCGGGGAGCTGTTTTTT.

Here the CDR3 reads CSVMGQHDTEAFF. CDR3 bases: TGCAGCGTGATGGGACAGCACGACACTGAAGCTTTCTTT. V gene TRBV29-1 combines with J gene TRBJ1-1; 7 bases line up with TRBD1. CDR1 and CDR2 from the germline V gene are SQVTM and ANQGSEA. The trim removed 6 bases at V and 3 bases at J, leaving 7 bases unmatched. CDR3 length: 13 amino acids.

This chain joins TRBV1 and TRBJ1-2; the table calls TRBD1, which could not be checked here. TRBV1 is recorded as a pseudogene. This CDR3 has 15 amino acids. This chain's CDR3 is CTSSHNREGNYGYTF. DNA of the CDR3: TGCACCAGCAGCCATAACAGGGAAGGGAACTATGGCTACACCTTC.

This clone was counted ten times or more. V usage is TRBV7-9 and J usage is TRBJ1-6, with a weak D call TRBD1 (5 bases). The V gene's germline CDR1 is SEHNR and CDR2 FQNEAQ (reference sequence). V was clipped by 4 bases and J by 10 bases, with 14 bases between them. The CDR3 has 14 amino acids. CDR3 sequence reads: CASSSGGPGSPLHF. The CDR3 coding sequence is TGTGCCAGCAGCTCCGGGGGACCCGGATCACCCCTCCACTTT.

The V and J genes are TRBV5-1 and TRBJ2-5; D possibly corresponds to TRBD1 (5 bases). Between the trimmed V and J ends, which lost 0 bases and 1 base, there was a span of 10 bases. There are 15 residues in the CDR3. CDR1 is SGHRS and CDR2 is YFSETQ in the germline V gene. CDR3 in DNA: TGCGCCAGCAGCTTGGGACAGCGATCCCAAGAGACCCAGTACTTC. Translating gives CASSLGQRSQETQYF.

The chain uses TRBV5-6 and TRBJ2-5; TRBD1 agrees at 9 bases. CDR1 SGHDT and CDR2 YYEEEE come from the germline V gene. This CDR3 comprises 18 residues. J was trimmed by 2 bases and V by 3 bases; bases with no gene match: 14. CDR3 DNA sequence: TGTGCCAGCAGCTGGGCCACGGGACAGGGATGGGGGCAAGAGACCCAGTACTTC. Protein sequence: CASSWATGQGWGQETQYF.

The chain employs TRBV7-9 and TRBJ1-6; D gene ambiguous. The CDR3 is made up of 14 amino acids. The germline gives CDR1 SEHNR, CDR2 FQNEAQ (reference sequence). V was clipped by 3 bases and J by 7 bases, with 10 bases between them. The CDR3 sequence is CASSFLSRNSPLHF. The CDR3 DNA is TGTGCCAGCAGCTTCTTGTCGAGGAATTCACCCCTCCACTTT.

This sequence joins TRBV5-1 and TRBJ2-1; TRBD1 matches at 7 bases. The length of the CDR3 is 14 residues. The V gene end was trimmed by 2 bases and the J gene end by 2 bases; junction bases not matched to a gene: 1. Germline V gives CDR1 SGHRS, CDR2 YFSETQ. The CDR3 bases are TGCGCCAGCAGCTTAGACAGGGCCTACAATGAGCAGTTCTTC. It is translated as CASSLDRAYNEQFF.

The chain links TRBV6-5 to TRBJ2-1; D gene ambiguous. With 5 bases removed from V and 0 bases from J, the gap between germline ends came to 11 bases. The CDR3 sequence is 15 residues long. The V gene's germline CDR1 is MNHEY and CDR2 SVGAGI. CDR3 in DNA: TGTGCCAGCAGTCTTAGTACTTCCTCCTACAATGAGCAGTTCTTC. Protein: CASSLSTSSYNEQFF.

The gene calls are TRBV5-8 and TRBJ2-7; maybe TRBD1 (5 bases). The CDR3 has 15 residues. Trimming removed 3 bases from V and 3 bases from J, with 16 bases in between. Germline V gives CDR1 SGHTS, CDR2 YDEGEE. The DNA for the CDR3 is TGTGCCAGCAGCTCACGGCTAAGGACACTCTACGAGCAGTACTTC. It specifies CASSSRLRTLYEQYF.

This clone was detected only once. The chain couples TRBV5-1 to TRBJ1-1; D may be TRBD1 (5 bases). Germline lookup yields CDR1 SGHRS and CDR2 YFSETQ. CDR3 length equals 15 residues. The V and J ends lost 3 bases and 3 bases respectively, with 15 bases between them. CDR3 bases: TGCGCCAGCAGCTCTTGGGGGGTTAGCGACACTGAAGCTTTCTTT. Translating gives CASSSWGVSDTEAFF.

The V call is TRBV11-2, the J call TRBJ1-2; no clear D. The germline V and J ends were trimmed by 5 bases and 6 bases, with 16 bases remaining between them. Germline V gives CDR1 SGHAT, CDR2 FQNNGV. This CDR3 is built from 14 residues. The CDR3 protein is CASSPSRVVNGYTF. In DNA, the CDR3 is TGTGCCAGCAGCCCGAGCCGGGTAGTCAATGGCTACACCTTC.

The CDR3: CATSRDASGGAWETQYF. CDR3 coding DNA: TGTGCCACCAGCAGAGATGCTAGCGGGGGGGCTTGGGAGACCCAGTACTTC. The rearrangement uses TRBV15 and TRBJ2-5, with TRBD2 matching 12 bases. Losses at the gene ends were 0 bases for V and 5 bases for J; bases not matched to a gene: 7. Germline assignment: CDR1 LNHNV and CDR2 YYDKDF (reference sequence). The CDR3 runs to 17 residues.

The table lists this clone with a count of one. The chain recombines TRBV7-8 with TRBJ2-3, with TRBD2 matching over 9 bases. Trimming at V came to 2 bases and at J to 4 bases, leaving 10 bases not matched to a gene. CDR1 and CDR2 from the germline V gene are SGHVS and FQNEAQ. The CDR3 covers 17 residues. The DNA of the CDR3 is TGTGCCAGCAGCTTAAATCTAGCGGGGCCCGTGGCAGATACGCAGTATTTT. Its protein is CASSLNLAGPVADTQYF.

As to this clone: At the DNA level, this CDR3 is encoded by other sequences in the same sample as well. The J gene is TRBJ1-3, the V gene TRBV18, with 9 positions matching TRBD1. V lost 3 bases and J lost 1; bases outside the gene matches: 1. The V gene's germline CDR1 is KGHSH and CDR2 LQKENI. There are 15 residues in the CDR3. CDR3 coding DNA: TGTGCCAGCTCACCGGGACAGGGTTCTGGAAACACCATATATTTT. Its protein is CASSPGQGSGNTIYF.

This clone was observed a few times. The CDR3, as DNA: TGTGCCAGTAGCCCGACAGGGTCGTACACCATATATTTT. Amino acid sequence: CASSPTGSYTIYF. J is TRBJ1-3 and V is TRBV19; 7 positions match TRBD1. The V gene end was trimmed by 6 bases and the J gene end by 8 bases; junction bases not matched to a gene: 7. CDR3 length: 13 residues. Germline-derived CDR1 and CDR2 are LNHDA and SQIVND (reference sequence).

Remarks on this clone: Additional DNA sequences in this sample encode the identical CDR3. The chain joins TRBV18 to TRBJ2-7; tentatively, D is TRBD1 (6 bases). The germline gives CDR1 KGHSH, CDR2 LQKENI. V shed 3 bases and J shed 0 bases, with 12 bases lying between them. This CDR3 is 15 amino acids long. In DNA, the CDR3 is TGTGCCAGCTCACCCGGCCAGGGGTTCTCCTACGAGCAGTACTTC. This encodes CASSPGQGFSYEQYF.

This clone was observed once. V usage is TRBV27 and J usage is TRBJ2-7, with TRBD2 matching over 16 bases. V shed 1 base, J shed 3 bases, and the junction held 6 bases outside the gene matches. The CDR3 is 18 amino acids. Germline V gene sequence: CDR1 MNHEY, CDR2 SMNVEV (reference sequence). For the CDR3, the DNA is TGTGCCAGCAGTTTATTTGGGACTAGCGGGGGGGCCAGCTACGAGCAGTACTTC. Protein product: CASSLFGTSGGASYEQYF.